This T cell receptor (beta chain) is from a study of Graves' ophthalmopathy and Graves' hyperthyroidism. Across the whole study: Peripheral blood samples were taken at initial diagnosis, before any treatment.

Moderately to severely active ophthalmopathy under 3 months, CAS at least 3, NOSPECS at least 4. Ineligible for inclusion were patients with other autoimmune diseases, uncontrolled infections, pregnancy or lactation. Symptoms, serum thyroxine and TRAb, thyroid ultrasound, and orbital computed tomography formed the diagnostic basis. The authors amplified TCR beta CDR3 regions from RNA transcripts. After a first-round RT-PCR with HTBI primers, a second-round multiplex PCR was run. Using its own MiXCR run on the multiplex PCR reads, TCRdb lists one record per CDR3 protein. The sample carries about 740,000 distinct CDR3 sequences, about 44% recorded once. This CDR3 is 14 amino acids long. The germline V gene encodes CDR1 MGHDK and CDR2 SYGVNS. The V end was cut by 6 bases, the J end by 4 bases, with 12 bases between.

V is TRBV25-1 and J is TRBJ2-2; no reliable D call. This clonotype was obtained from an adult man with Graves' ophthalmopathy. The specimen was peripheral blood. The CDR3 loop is CASSLLFGTGELFF. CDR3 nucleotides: TGTGCCAGCAGCCTCTTATTCGGCACCGGGGAGCTGTTTTTT.